Listed below are T cell receptor beta chains from one sample, sequenced in a study of persistence of HIV-infected CD4 T cells. Measured with immunoSEQ multiplex PCR; TCRdb has only the in-frame clones, and not every one. In the table there are some 58,000 clones, approximately 75% of which are singletons. These receptors have no identified antigens. The starting material was CD4+ T cells sorted from PBMCs after roughly 18-hour stimulation, obtained from a patient who received antiretroviral therapy. The receptors derive from an adult man with HIV who was CMV-seropositive. Each CDR3 is given with its conserved first and last residue. D genes are given only for firm matches. For some rows the clone size is stated as once, few or many, or as a class when expanded; others skip it.

j_call v_call d_call clone_size cdr3_nt cdr3_aa
TRBJ1-6 TRBV21-1 - - TGTGCCAGCAGCTCTAACCCGACAGGGTCCAATTCACCCCTCCACTTT CASSSNPTGSNSPLHF
TRBJ2-7 TRBV6-5 - - TGTGCCAGCTCCAGGGGCTACGAGCAGTACTTC CASSRGYEQYF
TRBJ1-1 TRBV28 - few TGTGCCAGCACCAAGACAGGCGCGCTAAAGAACACTGAAGCTTTCTTT CASTKTGALKNTEAFF
TRBJ1-3 TRBV10-2 - once TGCGCCAGCAGTGACGGAAGCTCTGGAAACACCATATATTTT CASSDGSSGNTIYF
TRBJ1-1 TRBV5-1 - - TGCGCCAGCAGCGAACAGGGTCACACTGAAGCTTTCTTT CASSEQGHTEAFF
TRBJ1-5 TRBV27 - few TGTGCCAGCAGTTTAGCCGGGGGGCAGCCCCAGCATTTT CASSLAGGQPQHF
TRBJ1-1 TRBV19 - - TGTGCCAGTAGCCCCGGAGGCGTGAACACTGAAGCTTTCTTT CASSPGGVNTEAFF
TRBJ2-3 TRBV18 - few TGTGCCAGCTCACCAAGAGTAGGGAAACCTAGCACAGATACGCAGTATTTT CASSPRVGKPSTDTQYF
TRBJ1-1 TRBV6-6 - - TGTGCCAGCAGTTACAAGAACACTGAAGCTTTCTTT CASSYKNTEAFF
TRBJ2-2 TRBV28 - - TGTGCCAGCATCCCCGACTCTAGCTTAAAGGGGGAGCTGTTTTTT CASIPDSSLKGELFF
TRBJ1-2 TRBV5-6 - - TGTGCCAGCAGTAAAATTGGTATCAACTATGGCTACACCTTC CASSKIGINYGYTF
TRBJ1-1 TRBV7-2 - - TGTGCCAGCAGCTCGCGACCGAACACTGAAGCTTTCTTT CASSSRPNTEAFF
TRBJ2-7 TRBV5-1 - - TGCGCCAGCAGCTTGGGACAGAGCTCCTACGAGCAGTACTTC CASSLGQSSYEQYF
TRBJ2-4 TRBV4-1 - - TGCGCCAGCAGCCAATCGCCCCAGGGGAAAAACATTCAGTACTTC CASSQSPQGKNIQYF
TRBJ1-6 TRBV6-5 - - TGTGCCAGCAGGGAGCCCAGTCATCCCCTCCACTTT CASREPSHPLHF
TRBJ1-6 TRBV3-1/TRBV3-2 - - TGTGCCAGCAGCCAAGCAGGGGATAAATCACCCCTCCACTTT CASSQAGDKSPLHF
TRBJ2-4 TRBV18 - - TGTGCCAGCTCACCAGCGGGGTCGGGGAACATTCAGTACTTC CASSPAGSGNIQYF
TRBJ1-5 TRBV12-3/TRBV12-4 - - TGTGCCAGCGCCCAAGGTGGCAATCAGCCCCAGCATTTT CASAQGGNQPQHF
TRBJ1-5 TRBV6-2/TRBV6-3 - few TGTGCCAGCAGTCTTACCGGGCCACAGCCCCAGCATTTT CASSLTGPQPQHF
TRBJ2-7 TRBV3-1/TRBV3-2 - - TGTGCCAGCAGCCAACAGCAGGCCTCCTACGAGCAGTACTTC CASSQQQASYEQYF
TRBJ1-1 TRBV3-1/TRBV3-2 - few TGTGCCAGCAGCCAAGGCGCAGTGGTGAACACTGAAGCTTTCTTT CASSQGAVVNTEAFF
TRBJ2-5 TRBV12-3/TRBV12-4 - - TGTGCCAGCAGTTTGAGTGAGACCCAGTACTTC CASSLSETQYF
TRBJ1-4 TRBV6-5 - - TGTGCCAGCTCGGGGATGGGAAATGAAAAACTGTTTTTT CASSGMGNEKLFF
TRBJ1-1 TRBV18 - - TGTGCCAGCTCACCCTCCCAGGGGATGAACACTGAAGCTTTCTTT CASSPSQGMNTEAFF
TRBJ1-1 TRBV28 - once TGTGCCAGCAGCCTTACTACCACAGGTGAAGCTTTCTTT CASSLTTTGEAFF
TRBJ1-6 TRBV10-3 TRBD1 - TGTGCCATCAGTAGTGGAGGGACAGGAGGATTTATCCCCCTCCACTTT CAISSGGTGGFIPLHF
TRBJ2-1 TRBV11-3 TRBD1 - TGTGCCAGCAGCTTAGAGGGGACAGGACTCTACAATGAGCAGTTCTTC CASSLEGTGLYNEQFF